This T cell receptor beta chain was observed in a study of blood T cell repertoires in COVID-19 (dated by TCRdb to between 2020 and 2021). Study-level background: Samples from collaborators originated in the United States, Italy and Spain and spanned both the acute and convalescent phases of COVID-19. The material from the prospective study consisted of cDNA or gDNA derived from T cells, B-cell-depleted T cells, or PBMCs. Deeply sampled blood TCRbeta repertoires from subjects exposed to, actively infected with, or recovered from COVID-19 were included in the dataset. The repertoires were made available in a free public database intended to serve as a resource for research on the immune response to SARS-CoV-2. Samples were obtained from the ongoing ImmuneRACE study (first 160 participants) and from 1,000 to 1,500 subjects provided by 6 global collaborators. Sample metadata almost always included a de-identified subject ID, COVID-19 status, age in years and sex. HLA class I and class II types, where available, came from metadata supplied by the sample provider rather than from assay-based typing.

General conclusions and limits of the study: The quantity of clinical and demographic metadata differed by source and by participant and was supplied without curation.

Each collaborating institution followed its own protocols to collect whole blood in K2EDTA tubes. For TCRbeta analysis, collaborators shipped samples in one of three forms: frozen whole blood, isolated PBMCs, or DNA extracted from either of those sample types. Comments on this clone: Its antigen remains unidentified. No quality values exist for individual bases; no much larger clone is one base distant.

TCRbeta CDR3 regions were amplified from genomic DNA using the immunoSEQ Assay, a bias-controlled multiplex PCR. Concerning the study's data processing: The number of nucleated cells in each sample was estimated from the amplification of reference gene primers within the assay. Sequence reads were collapsed and filtered to measure the absolute abundance of every unique TCRbeta CDR3 rearrangement. For each sample, productive Simpson clonality was calculated as the square root of Simpson's diversity index over productive rearrangements. TCRdb retrieved this table from immuneACCESS and kept in-frame rearrangements only. Not all clones are present; in checked studies, unresolved V genes account for under half, and no reason is known for the remainder. Clone size and V and J calls were adopted from that table, with D and trimming inferred from the DNA. For this sample there are about 90,000 clones; under 95% appear just once. Clones ranked in the top ten supply around 2.3% of the sample.

The CDR3 starts with the cysteine, ends with the phenylalanine, and has 15 residues. The kept DNA is CDR3 alone, 45 bases in frame from the first base. The V and J ends are trimmed by 6 bases and 0 bases, leaving 14 bases between them. For CDR1 and CDR2, the germline V gene (reference sequence) lists LNHDA and SQIVND. The specimen sequenced was peripheral blood. The rearrangement joined TRBV19 to TRBJ1-1; TRBD1 is a possible D gene, resting on 6 matching bases. This TCR was sampled from a human donor with active COVID-19. The donor label of this sample is uncertain. The CDR3: CASRNRVGLNTEAFF. The nucleotide sequence reads TGTGCCAGTAGAAACAGGGTGGGATTGAACACTGAAGCTTTCTTT.